One and the same sample provided the 7 T cell receptor beta chains below, sequenced in a study of blood T cell repertoires in COVID-19. TCRdb's table, derived via immunoSEQ multiplex PCR, lists solely in-frame clones and lacks some. The top ten clones hold 1.3% of a sample with under 350,000 clones, about 87% of them seen once. Material for sequencing was peripheral blood. The receptors shown here come from a man aged 65 to 85 with acute or convalescent COVID-19.

J is TRBJ1-2 and V is TRBV7-9; 7 bases are shared with TRBD1. V lost 1 base, J lost 6 bases, and 5 bases stayed unmatched. Germline CDR1 SEHNR, CDR2 FQNEAQ (reference sequence). The CDR3 has 14 amino acids. The CDR3 region has the DNA TGTGCCAGCAGCTTAGGGCAGGGGGACCATGGCTACACCTTC. Translation: CASSLGQGDHGYTF.

This chain links TRBV4-3 with TRBJ2-5; 7 positions match TRBD2. V was clipped by 3 bases and J by 5 bases; unmatched bases: 9. The germline V gene has CDR1 LGHNA and CDR2 YSLEER. The length of the CDR3 is 15 residues. The CDR3 sequence: CASSQASQGGETQYF. CDR3 DNA sequence: TGCGCCAGCAGCCAGGCGTCCCAGGGAGGGGAGACCCAGTACTTC.

This clone was picked up a small number of times. J is TRBJ1-1 and V is TRBV9; a possible D gene is TRBD1 (6 bases). Trimming left V 3 bases short and J 3 bases short, with 12 bases between. CDR3 length: 14 amino acids. Germline CDR1 SGDLS, CDR2 YYNGEE. In DNA, the CDR3 is TGTGCCAGCAGCGCTATTAGGACAGACACTGAAGCTTTCTTT. Amino acids: CASSAIRTDTEAFF.

The chain carries TRBV28 and TRBJ2-1; 8 nucleotides line up with TRBD2. This CDR3 is built from 16 residues. Germline V lookup: CDR1 MDHEN, CDR2 SYDVKM. V lost 1 base and J lost 4; bases outside the gene matches: 6. CDR3 loop: CASSLLSSGRYNEQFF. DNA for the CDR3: TGTGCCAGCAGTTTATTATCTAGCGGGCGTTACAATGAGCAGTTCTTC.

V is TRBV11-3 and J is TRBJ2-3; perhaps TRBD2 as D (6 bases). The CDR3 sequence is 17 residues long. CDR1 is SGHNT, CDR2 YENEEA, per germline. V dropped 3 bases and J dropped 4 bases, with 20 bases sitting between them. The DNA for the CDR3 is TGTGCCAGCAGCTTGGGGGAAACCGGGACTTTCGCAGATACGCAGTATTTT. It specifies CASSLGETGTFADTQYF.

The chain links TRBV2 to TRBJ1-2; 8 bases are a match to TRBD1. CDR3 length: 13 amino acids. Germline V gene lookup returns CDR1 SNHLY and CDR2 FYNNEI. Unmatched junction bases numbered 4, after V lost 6 bases and J lost 4 bases. Here the CDR3 DNA reads TGTGCCAGCAGCCCGGACAGGGTCTATGGCTACACCTTC. Protein: CASSPDRVYGYTF. Together with reference TRBV2 and TRBJ1-2, the CDR3 gives the full variable domain: EPEVTQTPSHQVTQMGQEVILRCVPISNHLYFYWYRQILGQKVEFLVSFYNNEISEKSEIFDDQFSVERPDGSNFTLKIRSTKLEDSAMYFCASSPDRVYGYTFGSGTRLTVV.

The chain has TRBV7-6 and TRBJ1-2; D might be TRBD1 (6 bases). Looked up from germline, CDR1 is SGHVS and CDR2 is FNYEAQ. The V gene lost 4 bases and the J gene lost 6 bases, with 15 bases spanning the gap. CDR3 size: 14 residues. The CDR3 reads CASSSAQGRDGYTF. As DNA, the CDR3 is TGTGCCAGCAGCTCCGCCCAGGGGAGGGATGGCTACACCTTC.